The present T cell receptor beta chain was sequenced within a study of cytomegalovirus exposure and HLA in healthy donors. Study-wide points: Several of the most significant clusters appeared, in a later analysis, to be linked to common viral pathogens.

Donors were nominally healthy when sampled, though unrecorded immune exposures were likely. Concerning this clone itself: Its antigen is still unknown.

V trimming: 3 bases; J trimming: 0 bases; junction bases outside the gene matches: 4. CDR3 size: 15 residues. Germline loops: CDR1 SGHRS, CDR2 YFSETQ. The PCR ran on 60 Vbeta and 13 Jbeta primers. The repertoire was sequenced with immunoSEQ multiplex PCR; TCRdb's copy has only in-frame clones and lacks some. The data show 150,000 to 200,000 clones, with roughly 13% seen just once and approximately 8.4% held by the top ten. The chain links TRBV5-1 to TRBJ2-7, with 9 bases identical to TRBD2. Source material: PBMCs. The sequence was obtained from a man over 45 in good health and CMV-seropositive. In DNA, the CDR3 is TGCGCCAGCAGCTCGCTAGCGGGGTCCTCCTACGAGCAGTACTTC. This encodes CASSSLAGSSYEQYF. The full variable domain, in which reference TRBV5-1 and TRBJ2-7 provide the parts outside the CDR3, is KAGVTQTPRYLIKTRGQQVTLSCSPISGHRSVSWYQQTPGQGLQFLFEYFSETQRNKGNFPGRFSGRQFSNSRSEMNVSTLELGDSALYLCASSSLAGSSYEQYFGPGTRLTVT.